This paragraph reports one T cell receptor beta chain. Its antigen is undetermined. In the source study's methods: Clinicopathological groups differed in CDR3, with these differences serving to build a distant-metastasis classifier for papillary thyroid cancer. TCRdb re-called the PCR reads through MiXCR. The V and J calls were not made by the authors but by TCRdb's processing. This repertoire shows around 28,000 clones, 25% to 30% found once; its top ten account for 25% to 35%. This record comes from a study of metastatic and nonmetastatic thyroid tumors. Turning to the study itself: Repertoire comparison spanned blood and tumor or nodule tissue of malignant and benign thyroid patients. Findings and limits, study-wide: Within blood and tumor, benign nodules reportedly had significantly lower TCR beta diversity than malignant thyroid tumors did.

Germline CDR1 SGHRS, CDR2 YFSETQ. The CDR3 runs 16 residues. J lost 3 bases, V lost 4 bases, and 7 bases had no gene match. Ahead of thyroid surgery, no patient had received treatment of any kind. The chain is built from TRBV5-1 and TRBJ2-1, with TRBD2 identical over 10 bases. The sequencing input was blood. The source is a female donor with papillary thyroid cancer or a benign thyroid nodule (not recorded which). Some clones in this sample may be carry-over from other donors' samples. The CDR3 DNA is TGCGCCAGCAGCCTTATAGCGGGGGGCGGCTACAATGAGCAGTTCTTC. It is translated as CASSLIAGGGYNEQFF.